This T cell receptor (beta chain) was retrieved from a study of blood T cells in healthy people across ages. The study's findings and limits: The study regarded diversity estimates from one million T cells as underestimates. Whereas aged donors had fewer naive CD4+ cells, long-lived donors had more of them and higher diversity. A strong correlation was seen between TCR beta diversity and naive T cell percentage.

It was with a sample-barcoded 5' primer and a J-beta primer mix that a second PCR of roughly 6 to 12 cycles was run. TCRdb itself ran the 5' RACE reads through MiXCR, one entry per CDR3 protein. The sample holds 750,000 or so distinct CDR3 sequences, 20% to 25% seen once. The CDR3 is made up of 15 amino acids. Germline V lookup: CDR1 SGHNT, CDR2 YENEEA. This clonotype was observed a handful of times. Its cognate antigen is unknown. One end of the junction does not line up with germline, which may come from a read error. The same specimen was also included in a second study, on T cells of mothers and their children. As that report states: Comparable shaping of TCR recombination output by thymic selection was observed in related and unrelated pairs.

The receptor was isolated from a boy younger than 18 in good health. Sequencing input: blood. The genes are TRBV11-3 and TRBJ1-2; D may be TRBD1 (6 bases). In nucleotides, the CDR3 is TGTGCCGGCAGCCAGACGAACAGGGATTTCTATGGCTACACCTTC. Translation: CAGSQTNRDFYGYTF.